Presented here are 12 T cell receptor beta chains from one specimen sequenced in a study of neurological immune-mediated disorders. MiXCR, run by TCRdb on the 5' RACE reads, gives a single entry per CDR3 protein. The data contain roughly 52,000 distinct CDR3 sequences, just under 4% of them singletons. Sequencing was done on a sample of CD4+ T cells from blood. The receptors originated from a woman aged 40 to 55 with multiple sclerosis.

This clonotype appeared many times. This chain joins TRBV5-1 and TRBJ1-5; 11 bases are shared with TRBD1. The CDR3 runs 15 residues. The junction had 4 bases not matched to a gene; V was cut back by 3 bases and J by 5 bases. Germline V gene lookup returns CDR1 SGHRS and CDR2 YFSETQ. The DNA of the CDR3 is TGCGCCAGCAGCTGGGGGACAGGGGGAGATCAGCCCCAGCATTTT. This sequence encodes CASSWGTGGDQPQHF.

This clonotype was observed at least ten times. The chain is built from TRBV12-3 or TRBV12-4 and TRBJ2-1; 13 bases agree with TRBD2. CDR3 size: 15 residues. Trimming removed 7 bases from V and 5 bases from J; junction bases left unmatched: 5. The CDR3 is CASKTSGGLNNEQFF. In DNA form, the CDR3 reads TGTGCCAGCAAGACTAGCGGGGGGCTTAACAATGAGCAGTTCTTC.

This clonotype was detected many times. The chain employs TRBV27 and TRBJ2-3, with D possibly matching TRBD1 (5 bases). The V end was cut by 6 bases, the J end by 7 bases, with 14 bases between. Germline CDR1 and CDR2: MNHEY and SMNVEV (reference sequence). The CDR3 sequence is 13 residues long. The CDR3 is CASSTQGRNTQYF. The CDR3 coding sequence is TGTGCCAGCAGCACGCAGGGAAGGAATACGCAGTATTTT.

This clonotype was counted ten times or more. The chain employs TRBV4-2 and TRBJ1-1; 8 bases are a match to TRBD1. The CDR3 is 14 residues long. Germline assignment: CDR1 LGHNA and CDR2 YNFKEQ. Trimming at V came to 4 bases and at J to 8 bases, leaving 9 bases not matched to a gene. CDR3 nucleotide sequence: TGTGCCAGCAGCCCCAGGGGGCTCCGGGGGGAAGCTTTCTTT. Residues: CASSPRGLRGEAFF.

This chain connects TRBV5-1 to TRBJ1-2; 8 nucleotides agree with TRBD1. Germline CDR1 is SGHRS and CDR2 is YFSETQ. Trimming removed 3 bases from V and 8 bases from J; junction bases left unmatched: 6. The CDR3 loop spans 13 amino acids. This chain's CDR3 is CASSSGQGYGYTF. CDR3 bases: TGCGCCAGCAGCTCTGGACAGGGATACGGCTACACCTTC. Looking up the rest from reference TRBV5-1 and TRBJ1-2 gives the full variable domain: KAGVTQTPRYLIKTRGQQVTLSCSPISGHRSVSWYQQTPGQGLQFLFEYFSETQRNKGNFPGRFSGRQFSNSRSEMNVSTLELGDSALYLCASSSGQGYGYTFGSGTRLTVV.

This clonotype showed up many times. The J gene is TRBJ1-1, the V gene TRBV2, with 7 bases that match TRBD1. J lost 4 bases, V lost 6 bases, and 8 bases had no gene match. The germline V gene has CDR1 SNHLY and CDR2 FYNNEI. This CDR3 is 14 amino acids long. The CDR3 nucleotides are TGTGCCAGCAGCCGTGGCAGGGGGGCCACTGAAGCTTTCTTT. Translation: CASSRGRGATEAFF.

This clonotype was picked up many times. V gene TRBV27 combines with J gene TRBJ1-5, with TRBD1 identical over 7 bases. CDR1 is MNHEY, CDR2 SMNVEV, per germline (reference sequence). V lost 5 bases to trimming and J lost 2 bases; unmatched junction nucleotides: 9. The CDR3 extends over 16 amino acids. CDR3 in DNA: TGTGCCAGCAGTGGAGCAGGGGGAGTAGGCAATCAGCCCCAGCATTTT. Its protein is CASSGAGGVGNQPQHF.

This clonotype was picked up many times. The V gene is TRBV27, the J gene TRBJ2-2; no reliable D call. This CDR3 spans 13 amino acids. V dropped 3 bases and J dropped 0 bases, with 2 bases sitting between them. The germline V gene encodes CDR1 MNHEY and CDR2 SMNVEV (reference sequence). Here the CDR3 reads CASSLTNTGELFF. The CDR3 nucleotides read TGTGCCAGCAGTTTGACGAACACCGGGGAGCTGTTTTTT.

This clonotype was picked up many times. The chain uses TRBV29-1 and TRBJ2-7; possibly TRBD1 for D (6 bases). V lost 6 bases and J 5 bases, leaving 17 bases between the germline ends. This CDR3 spans 13 amino acids. CDR1 and CDR2 from the germline V gene are SQVTM and ANQGSEA. This CDR3 is CSVTTGIRDEQYF. The CDR3 DNA is TGCAGCGTAACTACAGGGATAAGGGACGAGCAGTACTTC.

As for this clonotype: This clone may be a read error of a much larger clone one base away. The chain is built from TRBV10-3 and TRBJ1-1; 7 nucleotides align to TRBD1. CDR3 length: 13 amino acids. The trim removed 7 bases at V and 6 bases at J, leaving 8 bases unmatched. The V gene's germline CDR1 is ENHRY and CDR2 SYGVKD. The CDR3, as DNA: TGTGCCATCAACCGGGACAGATCTTCTGAAGCTTTCTTT. Translation: CAINRDRSSEAFF.

This clonotype was picked up many times. V gene TRBV4-1 combines with J gene TRBJ1-4, with D possibly matching TRBD1 (5 bases). The V end was cut by 6 bases, the J end by 8 bases, with 13 bases between. CDR1 and CDR2 from the germline V gene are MGHRA and YSYEKL. The length of the CDR3 is 13 residues. CDR3 sequence (DNA): TGCGCCAGCAGTGCCAGGGAGGAAGAAAAACTGTTTTTT. It codes for CASSAREEEKLFF.

The sample holds many counts of this clonotype. The V call is TRBV5-1, the J call TRBJ2-5; 7 nucleotides match TRBD1. Germline CDR1 SGHRS, CDR2 YFSETQ. The CDR3 is 13 residues long. The junction had 3 bases not matched to a gene; V was cut back by 3 bases and J by 4 bases. The chain's CDR3 is CASSSYRGETQYF. For the CDR3, the DNA is TGCGCCAGCAGCTCTTACAGGGGAGAGACCCAGTACTTC.